These T cell receptor beta chains were read from a single sample in a study of blood T cell repertoires in COVID-19. The method was immunoSEQ multiplex PCR; TCRdb's version includes in-frame clones alone and lacks a portion of them. The sample yields some 25,000 clones, roughly 94% seen once. The sequencing input was peripheral blood. The receptors come from a woman aged 50 to 60 with active COVID-19. The CDR3 runs from the conserved cysteine through the conserved F or W. Each record gives: clone size, D gene, V gene, CDR3 length, J gene, CDR3 protein, CDR3 DNA. The D gene is left open where the match is weak. Only part of the rows carry a size: once, few, many, or a class if the clone is expanded.

once	TRBD1	TRBV5-1	14	TRBJ2-5	CASSKGQVQETQYF	TGCGCCAGCAGCAAGGGACAGGTTCAAGAGACCCAGTACTTC
.	TRBD2	TRBV27	16	TRBJ2-1	CASSLGVFSGGGEQFF	TGTGCCAGCAGTTTAGGAGTTTTTAGCGGGGGTGGTGAGCAGTTCTTC
once	.	TRBV19	16	TRBJ2-1	CASSIQVGGRINEQFF	TGTGCCAGTAGTATCCAAGTCGGAGGGCGGATCAATGAGCAGTTCTTC
.	.	TRBV7-9	13	TRBJ2-1	CASSLGAYNEQFF	TGTGCCAGCAGCTTGGGAGCTTACAATGAGCAGTTCTTC
.	TRBD1	TRBV9	15	TRBJ1-2	CASSVEGGTYYGYTF	TGTGCCAGCAGCGTAGAAGGGGGCACTTACTATGGCTACACCTTC
.	TRBD1	TRBV5-1	15	TRBJ1-2	CASSLATGANYGYTF	TGCGCCAGCAGCTTGGCGACAGGGGCTAACTATGGCTACACCTTC
.	TRBD1	TRBV5-1	14	TRBJ2-5	CASTTQGAGETQYF	TGCGCCAGCACCACACAGGGGGCTGGGGAGACCCAGTACTTC
once	TRBD1	TRBV5-8	16	TRBJ1-5	CASSLAAGGSNQPQHF	TGTGCCAGCAGCTTGGCGGCAGGGGGTAGCAATCAGCCCCAGCATTTT
.	TRBD1	TRBV27	12	TRBJ1-2	CASSTTGEGYTF	TGTGCCAGCAGTACGACAGGGGAAGGCTACACCTTC
.	.	TRBV12-3/TRBV12-4	11	TRBJ1-2	CASSLPGGYTF	TGTGCCAGCAGCCTCCCGGGGGGCTACACCTTC
.	TRBD1	TRBV4-1	19	TRBJ1-5	CASSPWGPRQGGSNQPQHF	TGCGCCAGCAGCCCCTGGGGGCCCCGACAGGGAGGAAGCAATCAGCCCCAGCATTTT
.	TRBD1	TRBV27	16	TRBJ2-3	CASSQNDRGATDTQYF	TGTGCCAGCAGCCAAAACGACAGGGGCGCCACAGATACGCAGTATTTT
.	TRBD1	TRBV19	15	TRBJ1-6	CASRTGRIYNSPLHF	TGTGCCAGTAGGACAGGGAGGATCTATAATTCACCCCTCCACTTT
.	.	TRBV29-1	13	TRBJ2-4	CSVVQGDKNIQYF	TGCAGCGTGGTTCAGGGCGACAAAAACATTCAGTACTTC
.	.	TRBV6-6	14	TRBJ2-5	CASNPRGLQETQYF	TGTGCCAGCAATCCACGAGGGTTACAAGAGACCCAGTACTTC
.	TRBD2	TRBV29-1	17	TRBJ2-3	CSVESRGTSGSPNTQYF	TGCAGCGTTGAGAGTCGGGGCACTAGCGGGAGCCCAAATACGCAGTATTTT
.	.	TRBV2	14	TRBJ2-2	CASSDGVNTGELFF	TGTGCCAGCAGTGACGGGGTGAACACCGGGGAGCTGTTTTTT
.	.	TRBV6-5	11	TRBJ1-1	CASSLSTEAFF	TGTGCCAGCAGTCTTAGCACTGAAGCTTTCTTT
.	.	TRBV28	14	TRBJ2-5	CASSRDSHQETQYF	TGTGCCAGCAGCCGAGACAGCCACCAAGAGACCCAGTACTTC
.	.	TRBV27	15	TRBJ2-3	CASSSSSASTDTQYF	TGTGCCAGCAGTTCCTCTAGCGCCAGCACAGATACGCAGTATTTT
.	TRBD1	TRBV7-8	15	TRBJ2-2	CASSLRTGPTGELFF	TGTGCCAGCAGCTTACGGACAGGGCCCACCGGGGAGCTGTTTTTT
.	.	TRBV27	14	TRBJ2-1	CASSSPSTNNEQFF	TGTGCCAGCAGTTCCCCGAGCACTAACAATGAGCAGTTCTTC
once	.	TRBV28	14	TRBJ2-2	CASSLAGNTGELFF	TGTGCCAGCAGTTTAGCGGGGAACACCGGGGAGCTGTTTTTT
few	TRBD2	TRBV18	20	TRBJ2-1	CASSPPGLAGAWSSYNEQFF	TGTGCCAGCTCACCACCGGGCCTAGCGGGAGCTTGGAGCTCCTACAATGAGCAGTTCTTC
.	.	TRBV28	15	TRBJ1-3	CASSSLDSSGNTIYF	TGTGCCAGCAGTTCCCTCGACAGTTCTGGAAACACCATATATTTT
.	.	TRBV14	14	TRBJ1-1	CASSLLQGFTEAFF	TGTGCCAGCAGCCTCTTACAGGGTTTTACTGAAGCTTTCTTT
.	TRBD2	TRBV5-1	19	TRBJ2-1	CASSFWGLASLGSYNEQFF	TGCGCCAGCAGCTTCTGGGGACTAGCTAGTTTGGGCTCCTACAATGAGCAGTTCTTC
.	.	TRBV15	12	TRBJ2-1	CATSVSNYEQFF	TGTGCCACCAGCGTTAGTAACTATGAGCAGTTCTTC
.	TRBD1	TRBV18	18	TRBJ1-5	CASSSRDRGLWGNQPQHF	TGTGCCAGCTCGTCCCGGGACAGGGGTCTGTGGGGCAATCAGCCCCAGCATTTT
.	TRBD1	TRBV27	19	TRBJ1-5	CASSPGTGGRQNSNQPQHF	TGTGCCAGCAGTCCCGGGACAGGGGGCCGACAAAATAGCAATCAGCCCCAGCATTTT
.	.	TRBV10-1	14	TRBJ2-5	CASHTKRRGETQYF	TGCGCCAGCCACACCAAGCGCCGCGGGGAGACCCAGTACTTC